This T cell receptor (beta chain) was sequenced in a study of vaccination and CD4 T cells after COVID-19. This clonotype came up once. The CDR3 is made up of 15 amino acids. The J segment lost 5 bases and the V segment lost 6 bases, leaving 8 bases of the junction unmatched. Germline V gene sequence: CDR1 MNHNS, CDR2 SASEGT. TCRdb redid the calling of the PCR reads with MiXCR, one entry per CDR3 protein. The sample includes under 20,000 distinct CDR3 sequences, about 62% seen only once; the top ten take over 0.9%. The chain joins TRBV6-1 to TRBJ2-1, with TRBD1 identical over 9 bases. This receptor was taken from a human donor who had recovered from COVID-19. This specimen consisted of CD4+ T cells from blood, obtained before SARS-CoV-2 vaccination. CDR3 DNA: TGTGCCAGCAGCCTATTCGGGACAGGGAACAATGAGCAGTTCTTC. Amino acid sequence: CASSLFGTGNNEQFF.